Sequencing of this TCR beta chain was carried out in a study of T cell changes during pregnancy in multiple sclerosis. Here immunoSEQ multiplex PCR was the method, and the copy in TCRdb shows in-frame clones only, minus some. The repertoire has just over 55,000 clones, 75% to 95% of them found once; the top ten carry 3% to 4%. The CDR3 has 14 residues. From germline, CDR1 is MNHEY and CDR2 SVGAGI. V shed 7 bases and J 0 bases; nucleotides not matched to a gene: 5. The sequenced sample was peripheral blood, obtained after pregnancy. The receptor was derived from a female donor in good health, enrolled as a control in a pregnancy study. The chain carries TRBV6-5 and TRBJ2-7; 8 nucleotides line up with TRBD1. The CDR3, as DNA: TGTGCCAGCAACAGACAGGGGAACTCCTACGAGCAGTACTTC. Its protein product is CASNRQGNSYEQYF.